This T cell receptor beta chain was recorded in a study of blood T cells in healthy people across ages. Peripheral blood was drawn, approximately 9.5 milliliters per donor. Germline V gene data show CDR1 as SGHRS and CDR2 as YFSETQ. The CDR3 sequence is 17 residues long. With V trimmed by 0 bases and J by 4 bases, 8 bases remained unmatched. A single count supports this clonotype. A sample-barcoded 5' primer and a J-beta primer mix were used in a second PCR of roughly 7 to 11 cycles. Sequencing yielded, for each sample, at least 2.5 million paired-end reads carrying CDR3. TCRdb analysed the 5' RACE reads with MiXCR anew, one entry per CDR3 protein. Of over 700,000 distinct CDR3 sequences in the sample, 53% are singletons; the top ten hold roughly 40%.

The sequencing sample was made of blood. The chain links TRBV5-1 to TRBJ2-4; 9 nucleotides line up with TRBD1. This clonotype was sampled from a man at least 80 years old in good health. CDR3 sequence reads: CASSLAPGQGMKNIQYF. CDR3 coding DNA: TGCGCCAGCAGCTTGGCTCCGGGACAGGGAATGAAAAACATTCAGTACTTC. Looking up the rest from reference TRBV5-1 and TRBJ2-4 gives the full variable domain: KAGVTQTPRYLIKTRGQQVTLSCSPISGHRSVSWYQQTPGQGLQFLFEYFSETQRNKGNFPGRFSGRQFSNSRSEMNVSTLELGDSALYLCASSLAPGQGMKNIQYFGAGTRLSVL.